This TCR beta chain was recorded in a study of blood T cell repertoires in COVID-19. Study-wide context: T cells, B-cell-depleted T cells, or PBMCs provided the cDNA or gDNA that served as material.

Looked up from germline, CDR1 is MNHNS and CDR2 is SASEGT. The CDR3 loop spans 14 amino acids. With 1 base removed from V and 3 bases from J, the gap between germline ends came to 10 bases. Enrollees, about 18 to 95 years old, lived in approximately 24 US areas. Generated by immunoSEQ multiplex PCR, the TCRdb table keeps only in-frame clones and is missing some. The repertoire holds under 450,000 clones, roughly nine tenths seen once, with more than 0.85% in the top ten. Sequencing was done on a sample of PBMCs or T cells enriched from blood (not recorded which). This clonotype originated in a woman in her 40s who had been exposed to COVID-19. The V call is TRBV6-1, the J call TRBJ2-7; D is undetermined. The CDR3 bases are TGTGCCAGCAGTGAAGGGCTGATTTTCTACGAGCAGTACTTC. Translating gives CASSEGLIFYEQYF.